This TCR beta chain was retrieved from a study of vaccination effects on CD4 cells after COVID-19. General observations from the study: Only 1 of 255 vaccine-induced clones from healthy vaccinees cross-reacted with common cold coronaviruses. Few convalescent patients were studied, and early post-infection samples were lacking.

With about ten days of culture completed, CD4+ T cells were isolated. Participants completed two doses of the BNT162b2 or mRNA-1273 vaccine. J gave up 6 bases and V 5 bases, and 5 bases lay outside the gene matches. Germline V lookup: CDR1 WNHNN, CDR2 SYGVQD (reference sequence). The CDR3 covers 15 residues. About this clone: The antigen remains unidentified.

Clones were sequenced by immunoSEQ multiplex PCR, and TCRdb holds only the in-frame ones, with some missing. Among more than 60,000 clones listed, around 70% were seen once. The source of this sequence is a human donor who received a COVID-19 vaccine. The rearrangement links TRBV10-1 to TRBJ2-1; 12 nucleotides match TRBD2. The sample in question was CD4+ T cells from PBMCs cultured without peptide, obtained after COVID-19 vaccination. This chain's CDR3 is CASSYRLAGVNEQFF. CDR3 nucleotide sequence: TGCGCCAGCAGTTACCGACTAGCGGGGGTCAATGAGCAGTTCTTC.